This T cell receptor beta chain was recovered during a study of blood T cell repertoires in COVID-19. Study-level background: The origin of the acute and convalescent COVID-19 samples was the United States, Italy and Spain.

Per germline, CDR1 KGHSH and CDR2 LQKENI. The CDR3 runs 15 residues. With 0 bases removed from V and 3 bases from J, the gap between germline ends came to 11 bases. Per the study methods: Estimated nucleated cell counts came from reference gene primer amplification. Repertoires were generated with immunoSEQ multiplex PCR, while TCRdb's copy carries only in-frame clones and drops some. V and J calls and clone size are those listed in that table; D and trimming were worked out from the DNA. Of about 100,000 clones listed, approximately 86% were seen once; the top ten hold around 15%. Material: peripheral blood. The TCR sequence derives from a man in his forties or fifties with active or convalescent COVID-19. The V gene is TRBV18, the J gene TRBJ1-2; D might be TRBD1 (5 bases). This chain's CDR3 is CASSPPQGLDYGYTF. The CDR3 DNA is TGTGCCAGCTCACCACCCCAGGGCCTTGACTATGGCTACACCTTC.